What follows describes a single TCR beta chain. The data derive from a study of T cells in Graves' hyperthyroidism and ophthalmopathy. RNA transcripts provided the source from which TCR beta CDR3 regions were amplified. First-round RT-PCR targeting the TCR CDR3 was performed with the HTBI primer set. One entry per CDR3 protein results from TCRdb running MiXCR on the multiplex PCR reads. Here the sample spans some 490,000 distinct CDR3 sequences, 20% to 25% being singletons. The sequencing input was blood. This receptor was identified in a woman in her 70s with Graves' ophthalmopathy.

In nucleotides, the CDR3 is TGTGCCAGCAGTACCGTCGGGGGGGCGATCTATGGCTACACCTTC. Translating it yields CASSTVGGAIYGYTF. The chain has TRBV6-1 and TRBJ1-2; a possible D gene is TRBD1 (6 bases). CDR1 is MNHNS, CDR2 SASEGT, per germline. V lost 5 bases, J lost 4 bases, and 17 bases lay in between. The CDR3 runs to 15 residues.